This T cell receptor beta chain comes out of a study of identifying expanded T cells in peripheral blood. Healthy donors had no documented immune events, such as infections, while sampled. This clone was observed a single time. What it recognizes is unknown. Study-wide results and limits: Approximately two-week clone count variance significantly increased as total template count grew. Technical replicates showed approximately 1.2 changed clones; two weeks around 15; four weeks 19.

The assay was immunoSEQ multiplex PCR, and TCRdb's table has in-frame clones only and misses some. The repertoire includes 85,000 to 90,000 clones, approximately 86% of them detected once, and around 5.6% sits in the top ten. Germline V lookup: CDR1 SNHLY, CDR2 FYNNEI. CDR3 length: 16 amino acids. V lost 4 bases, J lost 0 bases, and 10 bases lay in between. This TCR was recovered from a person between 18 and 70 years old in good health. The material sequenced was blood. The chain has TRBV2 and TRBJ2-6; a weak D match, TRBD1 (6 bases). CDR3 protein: CASSAGHFSGANVLTF. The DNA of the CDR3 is TGTGCCAGCAGTGCGGGACACTTCTCTGGGGCCAACGTCCTGACTTTC.